This TCR beta chain was profiled in a study of post-analysis software for immune sequencing data. Study outcomes and limitations: Controls showed lower frequencies than patients for five or six TRBV segments, and TRBV5-6, TRBV5-1 and TRBV20-1 were among these. Those with multiple sclerosis, the patient group, showed significantly lower normalized Chao1 diversity than controls.

The V segment lost 1 base and the J segment 5 bases; nucleotides outside the gene matches: 5. CDR3 length: 15 amino acids. Germline V gene sequence: CDR1 SGHRS, CDR2 YFSETQ. Turning to this clonotype: Its specificity is unknown.

Carried by the TCR beta cDNA libraries were unique molecular identifiers. TCRdb recomputed calls from the PCR reads with MiXCR, one row per CDR3 protein. The profile shows hundreds of thousands of distinct CDR3 sequences, 25% to 30% of them singletons. This TCR was recovered from a girl under 18 with multiple sclerosis. Sequencing was performed on blood. J is TRBJ2-1 and V is TRBV5-1; 8 nucleotides line up with TRBD2. CDR3 sequence (DNA): TGCGCCAGCAGCTTGTCTGGCGGGAGGAACAATGAGCAGTTCTTC. Its translation: CASSLSGGRNNEQFF.